These 23 T cell receptor beta chains share one sample of origin, sequenced in a study of CD8 T cells in ankylosing spondylitis. Study observations and caveats: About 8 highly homologous variants made up a TCR beta motif, and this motif appeared characteristic of ankylosing spondylitis blood.

TCRdb fed the 5' RACE reads into MiXCR, producing one record per CDR3 protein. The sample records 470,000 or so distinct CDR3 sequences, roughly 26% being singletons. These receptors have no known antigen. Material: blood, either unsorted or a sorted T cell fraction (not recorded which). These receptors were collected from a male donor with ankylosing spondylitis.

The chain recombines TRBV12-3 or TRBV12-4 with TRBJ2-3, with 12 bases lining up with TRBD2. V was pared by 5 bases and J by 4 bases, with 4 bases of the junction left unmatched. The CDR3 covers 15 residues. This CDR3 reads CASSPTSGGADTQYF. The CDR3 DNA reads as TGTGCCAGCAGTCCGACTAGCGGGGGCGCAGATACGCAGTATTTT.

The chain recombines TRBV7-9 with TRBJ1-4; D may be TRBD1 (6 bases). The CDR3 runs 16 residues. CDR1 and CDR2 (germline): SEHNR, FQNEAQ (reference sequence). Trimming cost V 2 bases and J 7 bases, with 17 bases left between them. The CDR3 loop reads CASSLIGGALVEKLFF. CDR3 nucleotides: TGTGCCAGCAGCTTAATCGGGGGCGCGTTAGTTGAAAAACTGTTTTTT.

The V call is TRBV10-3, the J call TRBJ2-5; TRBD2 is a possible D gene (6 bases). This CDR3 spans 14 amino acids. CDR1 is ENHRY and CDR2 is SYGVKD in the germline V gene. Trimming cost V 2 bases and J 5 bases, with 12 bases left between them. The CDR3 nucleotides are TGTGCCATCAGTGAGGGCAGGAGGGTGGAGACCCAGTACTTC. It encodes CAISEGRRVETQYF.

The rearrangement uses TRBV15 and TRBJ2-7, with D tentatively TRBD1 or TRBD2 (6 bases each). Germline V gene data show CDR1 as LNHNV and CDR2 as YYDKDF (reference sequence). The CDR3 spans 16 residues. Trimming pared 0 bases from V and 5 bases from J, leaving 17 bases between. The CDR3 spells CATSRDRWGAIDEQYV. In DNA, the CDR3 is TGTGCCACCAGCAGAGATCGTTGGGGGGCGATTGACGAGCAGTACGTC.

V gene TRBV20-1 combines with J gene TRBJ2-3; tentative D call: TRBD1 (6 bases). The CDR3 has 13 amino acids. V lost 7 bases and J 6 bases, leaving 17 bases between the germline ends. Germline values: CDR1 DFQATT, CDR2 SNEGSKA (reference sequence). CDR3: CSGARGSGDTQYF. The CDR3 region has the DNA TGCAGTGGCGCCAGGGGAAGTGGGGATACGCAGTATTTT.

The chain joins TRBV7-8 to TRBJ1-2; D gene unclear. Germline loops: CDR1 SGHVS, CDR2 FQNEAQ. CDR3 length equals 13 residues. V lost 5 bases, J lost 0 bases, and 7 bases lay in between. The chain's CDR3 is CASSPLANYGYTF. In DNA, the CDR3 is TGTGCCAGCAGCCCCCTCGCTAACTATGGCTACACCTTC.

This clonotype was seen a handful of times. V usage is TRBV5-1 and J usage is TRBJ1-1; no definite D call. Trimming took off 1 base at V and 4 bases at J, with 11 bases between the two ends. The CDR3 covers 14 residues. Germline V gene sequence: CDR1 SGHRS, CDR2 YFSETQ. The CDR3 DNA follows: TGCGCCAGCAGCTTGATGGAGAGTGGCACTGAAGCTTTCTTT. It codes for CASSLMESGTEAFF.

This clonotype has just a few counts. CDR3 region: CSARGGRQGASGYTF. CDR3 nucleotide sequence: TGCAGTGCTAGGGGAGGGAGACAGGGGGCATCAGGCTACACCTTC. The chain carries TRBV20-1 and TRBJ1-2; 10 nucleotides align to TRBD1. The junction had 12 bases not matched to a gene; V was cut back by 3 bases and J by 8 bases. CDR1 is DFQATT, CDR2 SNEGSKA, per germline (reference sequence). The CDR3 covers 15 residues.

The sample holds many counts of this clonotype. This sequence joins TRBV12-3 or TRBV12-4 and TRBJ2-1; 8 bases align to TRBD1. V trimming: 5 bases; J trimming: 5 bases; junction bases outside the gene matches: 8. This CDR3 is built from 15 residues. CDR3 region: CASSPRQGLDNEQFF. CDR3 DNA: TGTGCCAGCAGTCCCCGACAGGGGTTGGACAATGAGCAGTTCTTC.

The CDR3 region has the DNA TGTGCCAGCAGCCCAGGGACAGCGAGTGAAGCTTTCTTT. Protein product: CASSPGTASEAFF. The genes are TRBV7-2 and TRBJ1-1; 7 bases match TRBD1. Unmatched junction bases numbered 7, after V lost 5 bases and J lost 7 bases. Germline V gene sequence: CDR1 SGHTA, CDR2 FQGNSA. CDR3 length equals 13 residues.

The genes are TRBV2 and TRBJ1-5; no clear D. The length of the CDR3 is 13 residues. Germline CDR1 and CDR2: SNHLY and FYNNEI. The V and J ends lost 9 bases and 7 bases respectively, with 16 bases between them. In DNA form, the CDR3 reads TGTGCCAGTTGCCGGCGGATTGGCCAGCCCCAGCATTTT. This encodes CASCRRIGQPQHF.

The chain carries TRBV5-1 and TRBJ2-3, with D maybe TRBD1 (5 bases). The V and J ends lost 0 bases and 4 bases respectively, with 6 bases between them. The CDR3 extends over 13 amino acids. The V gene's germline CDR1 is SGHRS and CDR2 YFSETQ. CDR3 region: CASSLGQSDTQYF. The CDR3 DNA reads TGCGCCAGCAGCTTGGGACAGTCAGATACGCAGTATTTT.

Many counts were recorded for this clonotype. The genes are TRBV2 and TRBJ2-1; 13 bases agree with TRBD2. The ends lost 6 bases at V and 6 bases at J; junction bases unmatched: 5. The CDR3 runs 15 residues. The germline gives CDR1 SNHLY, CDR2 FYNNEI. CDR3 sequence (DNA): TGTGCCAGCAGCCTCACTAGCGGGGGGGGCAATGAGCAGTTCTTC. The encoded protein is CASSLTSGGGNEQFF.

The CDR3 sequence: CSARRGAGNSYEQYF. CDR3 bases: TGCAGTGCTAGGAGGGGGGCCGGGAACTCCTACGAGCAGTACTTC. V usage is TRBV20-1 and J usage is TRBJ2-7; D possibly matches TRBD1 or TRBD2 (6 bases each). Germline CDR1 DFQATT, CDR2 SNEGSKA (reference sequence). Trimming left V 3 bases short and J 0 bases short, with 15 bases between. The CDR3 contains 15 residues.

This chain joins TRBV5-1 and TRBJ2-5; perhaps TRBD2 as D (5 bases). With 4 bases removed from V and 5 bases from J, the gap between germline ends came to 15 bases. In germline, CDR1 is SGHRS, CDR2 YFSETQ. The CDR3 contains 14 residues. The CDR3 DNA sequence: TGCGCCAGCAGCGACCCAGAGGGTGGGGAGACCCAGTACTTC. This codes for CASSDPEGGETQYF. The entire variable domain, with the rest obtained from reference TRBV5-1 and TRBJ2-5, is as follows: KAGVTQTPRYLIKTRGQQVTLSCSPISGHRSVSWYQQTPGQGLQFLFEYFSETQRNKGNFPGRFSGRQFSNSRSEMNVSTLELGDSALYLCASSDPEGGETQYFGPGTRLLVL.

This clonotype was counted a few times. The rearrangement joins TRBV10-3 to TRBJ2-1; D is unresolved. The CDR3 runs to 16 residues. V lost 0 bases and J 2 bases, leaving 11 bases between the germline ends. Germline CDR1 and CDR2: ENHRY and SYGVKD. DNA for the CDR3: TGTGCCATCAGTGAGTCTCTGGGGAACCCCTACAATGAGCAGTTCTTC. The encoded protein is CAISESLGNPYNEQFF.

The chain recombines TRBV20-1 with TRBJ1-1, with 8 nucleotides matching TRBD1. V lost 3 bases, J lost 0 bases, and 3 bases stayed unmatched. CDR1 and CDR2 from the germline V gene are DFQATT and SNEGSKA (reference sequence). CDR3 length equals 14 residues. The CDR3 protein is CSASRDRMNTEAFF. CDR3 in DNA: TGCAGTGCTAGCCGGGACAGGATGAACACTGAAGCTTTCTTT.

This chain connects TRBV9 to TRBJ1-3; the D gene is possibly TRBD1 (5 bases). The germline gives CDR1 SGDLS, CDR2 YYNGEE. V was cut by 0 bases and J by 4 bases, with 14 bases left in between. The CDR3 covers 16 residues. CDR3 loop: CASSVEVGLTGNTIYF. The CDR3 region has the DNA TGTGCCAGCAGCGTAGAAGTGGGGCTAACAGGAAACACCATATATTTT.

The genes are TRBV15 and TRBJ2-7; D call uncertain. CDR3 length: 14 residues. Trimming left V 0 bases short and J 1 base short, with 7 bases between. Per germline, CDR1 LNHNV and CDR2 YYDKDF (reference sequence). The CDR3 is CATSRDVGSYEQYV. In DNA, the CDR3 is TGTGCCACCAGCAGAGACGTGGGGTCCTACGAGCAGTACGTC.

By sample share, this clonotype is medium-sized (0.01 to 0.1%). V and J are TRBV5-1 and TRBJ2-3; 7 nucleotides line up with TRBD1. The CDR3 is 16 amino acids. Trimming cost V 4 bases and J 3 bases; bases outside gene matches: 11. Germline CDR1 is SGHRS and CDR2 is YFSETQ. For the CDR3, the DNA is TGCGCCAGCAGCCCCCGGGACAGTAGCTGGACAGATACGCAGTATTTT. Protein: CASSPRDSSWTDTQYF.

The chain uses TRBV11-2 and TRBJ1-5; D unclear. CDR1 is SGHAT, CDR2 FQNNGV, per germline. Trimming shortened V by 0 bases and J by 4 bases, and 7 bases separated the two germline ends. CDR3 length equals 14 residues. The CDR3 DNA sequence: TGTGCCAGCAGCTTAGATCGCTTGAATCAGCCCCAGCATTTT. Translated: CASSLDRLNQPQHF.

The chain employs TRBV10-3 and TRBJ2-1, with 14 bases identical to TRBD2. CDR1 and CDR2 from the germline V gene are ENHRY and SYGVKD. The V gene end was trimmed by 4 bases and the J gene end by 7 bases; junction bases not matched to a gene: 0. This CDR3 has 14 amino acids. The CDR3 sequence: CAISGLAGGNEQFF. In DNA form, the CDR3 reads TGTGCCATCAGTGGACTAGCGGGAGGGAATGAGCAGTTCTTC.

This chain joins TRBV27 and TRBJ2-3; weak D call: TRBD1 (6 bases). The V gene lost 2 bases and the J gene lost 6 bases, with 12 bases spanning the gap. Germline CDR1 reads MNHEY; CDR2 reads SMNVEV (reference sequence). This CDR3 comprises 14 residues. This chain's CDR3 is CASSLRSQGDTQYF. CDR3 sequence (DNA): TGTGCCAGCAGTTTACGATCCCAGGGGGATACGCAGTATTTT.